This T cell receptor (beta chain) was identified during a study of T cells in localized non-small cell lung cancer. CDR3 length: 18 residues. V was pared by 1 base and J by 7 bases, with 10 bases of the junction left unmatched. Germline loops: CDR1 LNHNV, CDR2 YYDKDF (reference sequence). Profiled with immunoSEQ multiplex PCR; TCRdb holds only in-frame clones, not every one. Here the sample spans tens of thousands of clones, about nine tenths being singletons. Study-wide results and caveats: There were a median 57 of the top 100 tumor clones appearing in adjacent lung.

Points on this clone: Antigen specificity is unknown.

The source was PBMCs, collected before any cancer treatment. V is TRBV15 and J is TRBJ2-1; 13 bases agree with TRBD2. This TCR was sampled from a man aged 40 to 75 with stage II squamous cell lung carcinoma. This CDR3 reads CATSRVTGLAGYQNEQFF. The CDR3 DNA is TGTGCCACCAGCAGAGTTACGGGACTAGCGGGATATCAGAATGAGCAGTTCTTC. Variable domain in full (rest from reference TRBV15 and TRBJ2-1): DAMVIQNPRYQVTQFGKPVTLSCSQTLNHNVMYWYQQKSSQAPKLLFHYYDKDFNNEADTPDNFQSRRPNTSFCFLDIRSPGLGDTAMYLCATSRVTGLAGYQNEQFFGPGTRLTVL.